This T cell receptor beta chain originates from a study of T cell changes during pregnancy in multiple sclerosis. Trimming took off 6 bases at V and 8 bases at J, with 13 bases between the two ends. This CDR3 is built from 12 residues. Germline values: CDR1 MNHNY, CDR2 SVGAGI (reference sequence). TCRdb's table, derived via immunoSEQ multiplex PCR, lists solely in-frame clones and lacks some. The data show 30,000 to 40,000 clones, nearly 90% seen once. This receptor was taken from a female donor with multiple sclerosis, enrolled in a pregnancy study. Sequences were derived from CD8+ T cells from peripheral blood mononuclear cells, sampled in the second trimester of pregnancy. V gene TRBV6-6 combines with J gene TRBJ1-2; D remains unclear. CDR3 sequence (DNA): TGTGCCAGCAGGCGGGAAGTAAACGGCTACACCTTC. This codes for CASRREVNGYTF.